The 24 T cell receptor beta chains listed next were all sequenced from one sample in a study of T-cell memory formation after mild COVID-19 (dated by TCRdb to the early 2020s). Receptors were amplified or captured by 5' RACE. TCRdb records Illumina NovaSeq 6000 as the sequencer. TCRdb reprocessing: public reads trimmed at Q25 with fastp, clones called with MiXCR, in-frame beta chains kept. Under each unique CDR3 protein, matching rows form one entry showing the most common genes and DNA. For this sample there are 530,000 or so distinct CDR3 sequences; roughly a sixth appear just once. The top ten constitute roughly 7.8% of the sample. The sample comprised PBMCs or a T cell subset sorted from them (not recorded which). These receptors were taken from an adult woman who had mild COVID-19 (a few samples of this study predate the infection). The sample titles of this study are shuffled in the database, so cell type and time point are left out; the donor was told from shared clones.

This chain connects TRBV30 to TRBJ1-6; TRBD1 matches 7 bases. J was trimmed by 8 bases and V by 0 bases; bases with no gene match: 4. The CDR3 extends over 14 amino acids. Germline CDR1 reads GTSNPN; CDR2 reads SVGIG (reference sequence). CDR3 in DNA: TGTGCCTGGAGTGTATGGGACAGAGATTCACCCCTCCACTTT. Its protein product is CAWSVWDRDSPLHF.

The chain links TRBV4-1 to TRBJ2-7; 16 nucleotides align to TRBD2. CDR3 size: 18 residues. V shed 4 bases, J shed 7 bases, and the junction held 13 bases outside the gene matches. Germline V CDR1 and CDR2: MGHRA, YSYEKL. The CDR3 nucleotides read TGCGCCAGCAGCCCTTCCGGGACTAGCGGGAGGGCCTGGGGAGAGCAGTACTTC. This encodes CASSPSGTSGRAWGEQYF.

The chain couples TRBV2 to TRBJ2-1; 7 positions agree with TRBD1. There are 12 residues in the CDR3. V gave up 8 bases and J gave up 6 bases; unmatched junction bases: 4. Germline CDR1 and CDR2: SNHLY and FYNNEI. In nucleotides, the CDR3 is TGTGCCAGCCACAGACAGGGCAATGAGCAGTTCTTC. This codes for CASHRQGNEQFF.

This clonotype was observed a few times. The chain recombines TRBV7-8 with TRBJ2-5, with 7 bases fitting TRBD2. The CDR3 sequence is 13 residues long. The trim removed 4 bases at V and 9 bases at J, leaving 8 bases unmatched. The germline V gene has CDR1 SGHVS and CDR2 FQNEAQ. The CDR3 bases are TGTGCCAGCAGCTCAGGACTAGATATGGCCCAGTACTTC. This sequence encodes CASSSGLDMAQYF.

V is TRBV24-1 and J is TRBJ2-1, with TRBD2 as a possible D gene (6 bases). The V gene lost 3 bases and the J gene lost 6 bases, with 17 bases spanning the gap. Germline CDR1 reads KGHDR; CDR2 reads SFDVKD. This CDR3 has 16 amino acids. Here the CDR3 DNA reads TGTGCCACCAGTGATATAACCGGGGGACGAGGCAATGAGCAGTTCTTC. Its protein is CATSDITGGRGNEQFF.

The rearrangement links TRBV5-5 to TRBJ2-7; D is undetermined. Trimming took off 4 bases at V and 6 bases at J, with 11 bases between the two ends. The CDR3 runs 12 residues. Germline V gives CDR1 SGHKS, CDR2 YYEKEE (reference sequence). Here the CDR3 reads CASSPLNLEQYF. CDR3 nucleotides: TGTGCCAGCAGCCCCCTGAATCTCGAGCAGTACTTC.

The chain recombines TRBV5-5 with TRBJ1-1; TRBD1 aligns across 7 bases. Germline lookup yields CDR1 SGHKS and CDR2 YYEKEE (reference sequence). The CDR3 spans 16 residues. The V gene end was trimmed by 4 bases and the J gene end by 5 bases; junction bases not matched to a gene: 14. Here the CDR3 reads CASSQGVSVRQTEAFF. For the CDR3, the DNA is TGTGCCAGCAGCCAGGGGGTCAGCGTTAGGCAGACTGAAGCTTTCTTT.

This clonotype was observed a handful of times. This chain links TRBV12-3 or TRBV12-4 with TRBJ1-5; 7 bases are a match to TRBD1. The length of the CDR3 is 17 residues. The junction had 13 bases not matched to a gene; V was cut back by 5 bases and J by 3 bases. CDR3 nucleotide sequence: TGTGCCAGCAGTCCGAGGGACAGCGACTTCTCCAATCAGCCCCAGCATTTT. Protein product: CASSPRDSDFSNQPQHF.

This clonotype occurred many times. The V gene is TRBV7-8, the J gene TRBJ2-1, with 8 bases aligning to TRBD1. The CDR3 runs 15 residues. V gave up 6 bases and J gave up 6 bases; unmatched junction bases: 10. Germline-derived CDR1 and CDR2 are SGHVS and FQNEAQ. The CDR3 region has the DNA TGTGCCAGCAGAACCCGACAGGGGCTTGGCAATGAGCAGTTCTTC. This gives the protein CASRTRQGLGNEQFF.

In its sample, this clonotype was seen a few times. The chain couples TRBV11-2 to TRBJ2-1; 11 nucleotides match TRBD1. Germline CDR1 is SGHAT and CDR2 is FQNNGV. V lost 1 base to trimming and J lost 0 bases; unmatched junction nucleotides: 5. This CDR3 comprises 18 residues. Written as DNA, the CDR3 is TGTGCCAGCAGCTTAGGGACAGGGGGCTGGATCTCCTACAATGAGCAGTTCTTC. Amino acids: CASSLGTGGWISYNEQFF.

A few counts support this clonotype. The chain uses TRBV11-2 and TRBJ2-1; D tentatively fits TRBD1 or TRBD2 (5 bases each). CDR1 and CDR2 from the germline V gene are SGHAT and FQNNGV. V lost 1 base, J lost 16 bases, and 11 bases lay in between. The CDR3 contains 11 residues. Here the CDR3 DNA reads TGTGCCAGCAGCTTAGCTGGGACGGATTTCTTC. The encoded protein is CASSLAGTDFF.

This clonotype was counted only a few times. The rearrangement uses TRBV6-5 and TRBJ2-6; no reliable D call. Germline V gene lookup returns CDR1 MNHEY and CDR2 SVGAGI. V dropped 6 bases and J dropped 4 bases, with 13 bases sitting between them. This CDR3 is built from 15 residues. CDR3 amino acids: CASSITVYGANVLTF. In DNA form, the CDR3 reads TGTGCCAGCAGCATCACAGTCTACGGGGCCAACGTCCTGACTTTC.

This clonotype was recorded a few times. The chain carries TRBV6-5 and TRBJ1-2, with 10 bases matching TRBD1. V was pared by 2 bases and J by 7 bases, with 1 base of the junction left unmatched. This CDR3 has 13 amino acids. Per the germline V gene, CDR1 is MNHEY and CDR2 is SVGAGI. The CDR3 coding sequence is TGTGCCAGCAGTTACGGGGACAGGGGTGGCTACACCTTC. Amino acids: CASSYGDRGGYTF.

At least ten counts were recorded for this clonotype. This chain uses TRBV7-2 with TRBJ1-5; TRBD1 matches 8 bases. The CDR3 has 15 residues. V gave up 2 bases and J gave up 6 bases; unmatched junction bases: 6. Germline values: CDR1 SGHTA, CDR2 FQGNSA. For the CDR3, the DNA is TGTGCCAGCAGCTTAAACAGGGGGATGGGTCAGCCCCAGCATTTT. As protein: CASSLNRGMGQPQHF. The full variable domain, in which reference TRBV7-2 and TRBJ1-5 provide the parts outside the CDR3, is GAGVSQSPSNKVTEKGKDVELRCDPISGHTALYWYRQSLGQGLEFLIYFQGNSAPDKSGLPSDRFSAERTGGSVSTLTIQRTQQEDSAVYLCASSLNRGMGQPQHFGDGTRLSIL.

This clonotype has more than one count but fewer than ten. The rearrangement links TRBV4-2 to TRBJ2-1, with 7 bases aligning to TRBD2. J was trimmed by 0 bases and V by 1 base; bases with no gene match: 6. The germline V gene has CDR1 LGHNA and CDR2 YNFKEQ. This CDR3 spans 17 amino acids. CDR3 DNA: TGTGCCAGCAGCCAAGCCACTGGCGGGAGCTCCTACAATGAGCAGTTCTTC. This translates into CASSQATGGSSYNEQFF.

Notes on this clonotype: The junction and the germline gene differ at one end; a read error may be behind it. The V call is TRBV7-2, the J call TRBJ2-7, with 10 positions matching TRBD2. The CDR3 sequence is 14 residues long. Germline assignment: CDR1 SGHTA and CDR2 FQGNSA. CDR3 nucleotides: TGTGCCAGCAGCTTAGTTCGGACTAGCGGCGAGCGGTACTTC. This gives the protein CASSLVRTSGERYF.

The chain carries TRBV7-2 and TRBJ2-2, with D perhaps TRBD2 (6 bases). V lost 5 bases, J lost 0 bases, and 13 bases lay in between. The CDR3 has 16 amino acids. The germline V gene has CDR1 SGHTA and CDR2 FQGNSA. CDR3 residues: CASSPPRDANTGELFF. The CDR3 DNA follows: TGTGCCAGCAGCCCCCCGCGGGACGCGAACACCGGGGAGCTGTTTTTT.

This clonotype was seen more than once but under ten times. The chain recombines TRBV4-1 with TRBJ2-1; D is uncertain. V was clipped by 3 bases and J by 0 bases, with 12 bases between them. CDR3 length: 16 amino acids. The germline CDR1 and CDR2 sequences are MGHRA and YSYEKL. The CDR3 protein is CASSQERMSSYNEQFF. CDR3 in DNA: TGCGCCAGCAGCCAGGAGAGAATGAGCTCCTACAATGAGCAGTTCTTC.

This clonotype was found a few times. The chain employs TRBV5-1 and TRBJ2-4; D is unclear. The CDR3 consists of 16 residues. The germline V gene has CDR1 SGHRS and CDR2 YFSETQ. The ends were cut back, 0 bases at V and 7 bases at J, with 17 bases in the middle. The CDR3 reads CASSLEPRADGNIQYF. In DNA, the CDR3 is TGCGCCAGCAGCTTGGAACCCCGGGCTGATGGGAACATTCAGTACTTC.

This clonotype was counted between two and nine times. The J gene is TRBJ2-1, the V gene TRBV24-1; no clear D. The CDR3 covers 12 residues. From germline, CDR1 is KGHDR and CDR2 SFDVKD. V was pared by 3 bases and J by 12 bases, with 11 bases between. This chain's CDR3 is CATSDMGPSQFF. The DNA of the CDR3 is TGTGCCACCAGTGATATGGGTCCTTCGCAGTTCTTC.

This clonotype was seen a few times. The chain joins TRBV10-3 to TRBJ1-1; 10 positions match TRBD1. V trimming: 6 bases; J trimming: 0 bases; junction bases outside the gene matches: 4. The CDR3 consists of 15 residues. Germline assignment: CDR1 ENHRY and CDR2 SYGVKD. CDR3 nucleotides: TGTGCCATCAGGGGGGGGACAGGGGTGAACACTGAAGCTTTCTTT. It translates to CAIRGGTGVNTEAFF.

CDR3 amino acids: CASSSIGGTGTNSPLHF. The CDR3 bases are TGTGCCAGCAGTTCTATAGGGGGGACGGGAACCAATTCACCCCTCCACTTT. V is TRBV27 and J is TRBJ1-6; D may be TRBD1 (6 bases). The germline V and J ends were trimmed by 4 bases and 7 bases, with 20 bases remaining between them. The CDR3 is made up of 17 amino acids. In germline, CDR1 is MNHEY, CDR2 SMNVEV (reference sequence).

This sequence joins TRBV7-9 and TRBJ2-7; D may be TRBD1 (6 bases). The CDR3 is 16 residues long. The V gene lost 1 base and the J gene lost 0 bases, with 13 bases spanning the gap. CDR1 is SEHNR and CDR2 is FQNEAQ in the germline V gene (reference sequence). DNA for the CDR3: TGTGCCAGCAGCTTAGGCAGGGGCCAAGACTCCTACGAGCAGTACTTC. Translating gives CASSLGRGQDSYEQYF.

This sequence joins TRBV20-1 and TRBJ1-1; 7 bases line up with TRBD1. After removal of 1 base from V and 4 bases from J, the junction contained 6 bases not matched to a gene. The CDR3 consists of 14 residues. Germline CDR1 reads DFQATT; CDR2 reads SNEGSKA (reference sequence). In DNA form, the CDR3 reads TGCAGTGCTAGAGTGCCAGGGGGTGGCACTGAAGCTTTCTTT. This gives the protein CSARVPGGGTEAFF.